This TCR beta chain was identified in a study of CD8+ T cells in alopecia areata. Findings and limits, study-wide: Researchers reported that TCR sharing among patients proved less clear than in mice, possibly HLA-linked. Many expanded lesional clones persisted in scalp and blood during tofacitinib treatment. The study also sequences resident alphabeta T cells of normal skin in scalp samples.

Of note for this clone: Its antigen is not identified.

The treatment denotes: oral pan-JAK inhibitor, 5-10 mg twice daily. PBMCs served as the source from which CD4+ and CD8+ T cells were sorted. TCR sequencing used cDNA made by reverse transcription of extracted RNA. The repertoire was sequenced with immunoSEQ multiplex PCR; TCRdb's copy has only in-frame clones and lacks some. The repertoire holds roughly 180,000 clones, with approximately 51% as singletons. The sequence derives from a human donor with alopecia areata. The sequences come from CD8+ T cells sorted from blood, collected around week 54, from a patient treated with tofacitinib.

The CDR3 coding sequence is TGTGCCAGCAAGATCAGGGCGAAAAATTCACCCCTCCACTTT. Translated, it gives CASKIRAKNSPLHF. The chain links TRBV27 to TRBJ1-6, with D possibly matching TRBD1 (5 bases). The germline V gene encodes CDR1 MNHEY and CDR2 SMNVEV (reference sequence). The CDR3 totals 14 residues. Trimming left V 7 bases short and J 7 bases short, with 14 bases between.